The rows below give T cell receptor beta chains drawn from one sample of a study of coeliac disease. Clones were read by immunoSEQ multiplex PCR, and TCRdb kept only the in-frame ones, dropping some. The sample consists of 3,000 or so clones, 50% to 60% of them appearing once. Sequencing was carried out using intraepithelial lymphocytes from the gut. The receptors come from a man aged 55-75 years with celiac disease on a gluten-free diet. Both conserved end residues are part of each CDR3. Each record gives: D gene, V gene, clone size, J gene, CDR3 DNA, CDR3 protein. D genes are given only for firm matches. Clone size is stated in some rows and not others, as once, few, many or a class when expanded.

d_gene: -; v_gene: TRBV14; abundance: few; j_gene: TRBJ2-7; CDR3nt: TGTGCCAGCAGCGCTATCACAGGGCCCTACGAGCAGTACTTC; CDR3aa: CASSAITGPYEQYF
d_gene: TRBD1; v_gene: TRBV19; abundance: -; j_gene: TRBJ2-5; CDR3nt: TGTGCCAGTAGTATCCCGGACAGGGCGCAAGAGACCCAGTACTTC; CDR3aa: CASSIPDRAQETQYF
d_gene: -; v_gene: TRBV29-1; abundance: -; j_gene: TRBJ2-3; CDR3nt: TGCAGCGTTGAAAGCCCTACCGGGTCAGATACGCAGTATTTT; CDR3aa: CSVESPTGSDTQYF
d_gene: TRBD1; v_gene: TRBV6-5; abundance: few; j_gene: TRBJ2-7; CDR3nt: TGTGCCAGCAGTATTACAGGGGGATCCTACGAGCAGTACTTC; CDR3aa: CASSITGGSYEQYF
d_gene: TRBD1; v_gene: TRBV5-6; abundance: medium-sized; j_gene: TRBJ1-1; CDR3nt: TGTGCCAGCAGCTTCTGGGGGACAGGGAACACTGAAGCTTTCTTT; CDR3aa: CASSFWGTGNTEAFF
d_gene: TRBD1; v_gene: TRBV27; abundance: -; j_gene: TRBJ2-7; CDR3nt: TGTGCCAGCAGTTTGGGACAGCCCTACGAGCAGTACTTC; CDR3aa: CASSLGQPYEQYF
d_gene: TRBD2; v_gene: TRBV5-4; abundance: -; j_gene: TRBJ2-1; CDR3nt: TGTGCCAGCAGCCCGGGAGCGGGAGGACGCAATGAGCAGTTCTTC; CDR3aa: CASSPGAGGRNEQFF
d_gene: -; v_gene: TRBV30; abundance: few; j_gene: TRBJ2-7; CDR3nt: TGTGCCTGGAGTGTACTGGAGGGGCGGTCCTACGAGCAGTACTTC; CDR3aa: CAWSVLEGRSYEQYF
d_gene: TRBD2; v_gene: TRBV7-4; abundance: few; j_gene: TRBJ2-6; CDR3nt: TGTGCCAGCAGCATACCGGGACTAGCGGGAGGGTCTGGGGCCAACGTCCTGACTTTC; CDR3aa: CASSIPGLAGGSGANVLTF
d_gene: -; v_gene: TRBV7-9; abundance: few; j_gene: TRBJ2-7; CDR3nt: TGTGCCAGCAGCTCCCAGGGCTACGAGCAGTACTTC; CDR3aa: CASSSQGYEQYF
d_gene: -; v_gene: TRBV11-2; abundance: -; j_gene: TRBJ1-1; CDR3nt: TGTGCCAGCAGCTTAGGGTTGGGGGACTTTTTGAACACTGAAGCTTTCTTT; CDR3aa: CASSLGLGDFLNTEAFF
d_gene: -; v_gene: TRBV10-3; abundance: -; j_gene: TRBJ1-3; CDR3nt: TGTGCCATGACAGCGTCATTGGAGGGAAACACCATATATTTT; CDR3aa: CAMTASLEGNTIYF
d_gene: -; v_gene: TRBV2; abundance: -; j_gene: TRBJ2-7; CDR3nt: TGTGCCAGCAGTGGAGGAGGACAGACCTACGAGCAGTACTTC; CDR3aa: CASSGGGQTYEQYF
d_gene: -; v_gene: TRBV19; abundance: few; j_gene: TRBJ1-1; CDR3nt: TGTGCCAGTAGTATCTTTCTGTCCCGGGGCACTGAAGCTTTCTTT; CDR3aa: CASSIFLSRGTEAFF
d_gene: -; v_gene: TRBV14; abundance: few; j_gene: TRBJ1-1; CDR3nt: TGTGCCAGCAGCCAAGATTATCGCACTGAAGCTTTCTTT; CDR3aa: CASSQDYRTEAFF
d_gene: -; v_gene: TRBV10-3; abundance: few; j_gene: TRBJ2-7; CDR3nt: TGTGCCATCAGTCCACAGGGTATCATGTACGAGCAGTACTTC; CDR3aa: CAISPQGIMYEQYF
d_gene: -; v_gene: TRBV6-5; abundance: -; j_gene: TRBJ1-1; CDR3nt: TGTGCCAGCAGTTACGGAGGGATGGACACTGAAGCTTTCTTT; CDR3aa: CASSYGGMDTEAFF
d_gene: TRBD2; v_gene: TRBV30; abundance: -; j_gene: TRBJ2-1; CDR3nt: TGTGCCTGGAGCCCCACTAGCGGGAGGGGTGAGCAGTTCTTC; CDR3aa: CAWSPTSGRGEQFF
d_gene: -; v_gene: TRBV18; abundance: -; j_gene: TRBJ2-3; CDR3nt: TGTGCCAGCTCACCATCGGGAACCGGCACAGATACGCAGTATTTT; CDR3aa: CASSPSGTGTDTQYF
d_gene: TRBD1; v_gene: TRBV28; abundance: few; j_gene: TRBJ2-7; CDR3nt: TGTGCCAGCAGCCTGGACAGGAAGTCCTACGAGCAGTACTTC; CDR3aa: CASSLDRKSYEQYF